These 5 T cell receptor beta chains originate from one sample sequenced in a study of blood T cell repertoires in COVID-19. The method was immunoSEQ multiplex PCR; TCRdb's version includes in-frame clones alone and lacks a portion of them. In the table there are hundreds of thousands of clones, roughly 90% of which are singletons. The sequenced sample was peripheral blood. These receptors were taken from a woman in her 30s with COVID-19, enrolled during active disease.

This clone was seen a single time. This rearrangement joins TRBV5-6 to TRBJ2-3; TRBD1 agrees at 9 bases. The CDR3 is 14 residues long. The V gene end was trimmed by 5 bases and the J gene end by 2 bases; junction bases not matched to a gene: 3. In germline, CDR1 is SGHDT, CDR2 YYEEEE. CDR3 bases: TGTGCCAGCAGACAGGGGGCCGACACAGATACGCAGTATTTT. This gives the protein CASRQGADTDTQYF.

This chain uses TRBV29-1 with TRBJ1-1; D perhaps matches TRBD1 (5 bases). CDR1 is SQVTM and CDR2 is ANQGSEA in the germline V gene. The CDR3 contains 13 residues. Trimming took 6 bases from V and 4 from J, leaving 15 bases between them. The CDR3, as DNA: TGCAGCGTCCCGGGGGAGGTGGGCACTGAAGCTTTCTTT. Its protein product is CSVPGEVGTEAFF.

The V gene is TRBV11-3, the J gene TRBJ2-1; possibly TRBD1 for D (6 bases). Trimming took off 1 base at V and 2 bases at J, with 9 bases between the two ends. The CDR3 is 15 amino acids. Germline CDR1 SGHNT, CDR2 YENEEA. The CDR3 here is CASSLGGPTYNEQFF. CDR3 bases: TGTGCCAGCAGCTTAGGGGGGCCCACCTACAATGAGCAGTTCTTC.

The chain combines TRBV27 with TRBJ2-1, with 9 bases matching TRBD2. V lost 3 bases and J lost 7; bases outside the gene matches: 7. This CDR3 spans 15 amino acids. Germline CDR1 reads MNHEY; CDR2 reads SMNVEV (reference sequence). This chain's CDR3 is CASSFGTSHQNEQFF. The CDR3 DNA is TGTGCCAGCAGTTTCGGGACTAGCCATCAGAATGAGCAGTTCTTC.

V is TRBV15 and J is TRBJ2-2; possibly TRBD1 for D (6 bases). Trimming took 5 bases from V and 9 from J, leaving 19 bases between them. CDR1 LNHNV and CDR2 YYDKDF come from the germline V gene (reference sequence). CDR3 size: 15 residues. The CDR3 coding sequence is TGTGCCACCAGCCTGACAAGAGTACAGGGAAGGGAGCTGTTTTTT. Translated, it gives CATSLTRVQGRELFF.